The clone carrying this T cell receptor (beta chain) was counted ten times or more. No antigen is known for it. This entry is derived from a study of T cell repertoires in cytomegalovirus infection. Background on the study: An indication of both CMV infection and matching HLA type came from public TCR beta signatures.

Points from the study as a whole: In two of eight donors, the top clonotype was HLA-C-restricted CMV-specific.

A single record per CDR3 protein comes from TCRdb applying MiXCR to the reads. Found here are over 450,000 distinct CDR3 sequences, about 11% of them singletons; the top ten hold 10%. The CDR3 sequence is 13 residues long. V gave up 5 bases and J gave up 2 bases; unmatched junction bases: 6. Germline CDR1 and CDR2: DFQATT and SNEGSKA (reference sequence). This clonotype was obtained from a human donor in good health (CMV status not recorded). Some clones in this sample may be carry-over from other donors' samples. Sequencing input: PBMCs. The chain employs TRBV20-1 and TRBJ2-7; 7 bases agree with TRBD1. CDR3 nucleotides: TGCAGTGCTTGGACAGGACTTGCCTACGAGCAGTACTTC. Translating it yields CSAWTGLAYEQYF.